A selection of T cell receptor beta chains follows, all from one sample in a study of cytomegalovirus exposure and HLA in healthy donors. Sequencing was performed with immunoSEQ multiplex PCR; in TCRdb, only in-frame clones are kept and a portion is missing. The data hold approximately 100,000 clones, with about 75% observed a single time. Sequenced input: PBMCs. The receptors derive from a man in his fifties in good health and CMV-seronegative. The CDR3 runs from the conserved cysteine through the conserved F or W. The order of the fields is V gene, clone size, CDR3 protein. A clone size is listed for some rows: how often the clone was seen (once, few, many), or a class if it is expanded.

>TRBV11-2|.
CASSPRSYGGNEQFF
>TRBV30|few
CAWSLGGSNEQFF
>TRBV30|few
CAWSVQGWEKLFF
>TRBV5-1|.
CASSFGTSSTDTQYF
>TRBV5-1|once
CASSLDGTSTDTQYF
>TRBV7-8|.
CASSPGTGTRKNNYGYTF
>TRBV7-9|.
CASSFISGEETQYF
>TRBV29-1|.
CSVEHGQGVSYEQYF
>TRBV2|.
CASSGSRGTQYF
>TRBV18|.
CASSQGQGGTEAFF
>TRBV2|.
CASIYLLAGNQETQYF